A selection of T cell receptor beta chains follows, all from one sample in a study of blood T cells in healthy people across ages. TCRdb reprocessed the 5' RACE reads with MiXCR, giving one entry per CDR3 protein. Of over 1.5 million distinct CDR3 sequences detected, roughly 52% appear once; the ten largest clones hold over 2%. What was sequenced was blood. Receptors were obtained from a woman aged 40 to 55 in good health. Both conserved end residues are part of each CDR3. D genes are given only for firm matches. For some rows the clone size is stated as once, few or many, or as a class when expanded; others skip it.

CDR3nt: TGTGCCAGCAGTTCTGGTTCCGGTCCAAGCACAGATACGCAGTATTTT; CDR3aa: CASSSGSGPSTDTQYF; j_gene: TRBJ2-3; v_gene: TRBV27; d_gene: .; abundance: .
CDR3nt: TGTGCCAGCAGACAAGGACAGCTCTATGGCTACACCTTC; CDR3aa: CASRQGQLYGYTF; j_gene: TRBJ1-2; v_gene: TRBV6-5; d_gene: .; abundance: .
CDR3nt: TGTGCCATCAGTGAGTCACTAGCGGGAGATTACAATGAGCAGTTCTTC; CDR3aa: CAISESLAGDYNEQFF; j_gene: TRBJ2-1; v_gene: TRBV10-3; d_gene: TRBD2; abundance: few
CDR3nt: TGCGCCAGCAGCCATCAACTAGGCCAGGGGCCAAGTCGTACGCAGTATTTT; CDR3aa: CASSHQLGQGPSRTQYF; j_gene: TRBJ2-3; v_gene: TRBV4-3; d_gene: .; abundance: .
CDR3nt: TGTGCCAGCAGCCCGGGACCGTATGGCTACGAGCAGTACTTC; CDR3aa: CASSPGPYGYEQYF; j_gene: TRBJ2-7; v_gene: TRBV7-2; d_gene: .; abundance: many
CDR3nt: TGTGCCAGCAGCCTAAACGGGGCTAGCGGGGGGTCTCACAATGAGCAGTTCTTC; CDR3aa: CASSLNGASGGSHNEQFF; j_gene: TRBJ2-1; v_gene: TRBV7-2; d_gene: TRBD2; abundance: .
CDR3nt: TGTGCCAGCAGCCACTGGGTAATCCAAGAGACCCAGTACTTC; CDR3aa: CASSHWVIQETQYF; j_gene: TRBJ2-5; v_gene: TRBV6-5; d_gene: .; abundance: .
CDR3nt: TGCAGTGCTAGGGGGGCGACTGCGAACACTGAAGCTTTCTTT; CDR3aa: CSARGATANTEAFF; j_gene: TRBJ1-1; v_gene: TRBV20-1; d_gene: .; abundance: .
CDR3nt: TGCGCCAGCAGCTTGATAGCGGGGGGCTCCTACAATGAGCAGTTCTTC; CDR3aa: CASSLIAGGSYNEQFF; j_gene: TRBJ2-1; v_gene: TRBV5-1; d_gene: TRBD2; abundance: few
CDR3nt: TGCGCCAGCAGCCAAGGGGACGGAGTCCTTTACAATGAGCAGTTCTTC; CDR3aa: CASSQGDGVLYNEQFF; j_gene: TRBJ2-1; v_gene: TRBV4-3; d_gene: .; abundance: .
CDR3nt: TGTGCCTCCCTGCAGGGTTTAGTTGGGACCCAGTCCTTC; CDR3aa: CASLQGLVGTQSF; j_gene: TRBJ2-7; v_gene: TRBV7-2; d_gene: .; abundance: .
CDR3nt: TGTGCCAGCAGCTCAAAGACTTGCGGGGGAATCTACGAGCAGTACTTC; CDR3aa: CASSSKTCGGIYEQYF; j_gene: TRBJ2-7; v_gene: TRBV13; d_gene: TRBD2; abundance: .
CDR3nt: TGTGCCACCCGGGCAGAGACCCAGTACTTC; CDR3aa: CATRAETQYF; j_gene: TRBJ2-5; v_gene: TRBV28; d_gene: .; abundance: .
CDR3nt: TGTGCCAGCAGTGAAATCTCTGGGGCCAACGTCCTGACTTTC; CDR3aa: CASSEISGANVLTF; j_gene: TRBJ2-6; v_gene: TRBV2; d_gene: .; abundance: few
CDR3nt: TGTGCCAGCAGCACCCGAATTAGCGGGGGGGCCTTTTCCTACAATGAGCAGTTCTTC; CDR3aa: CASSTRISGGAFSYNEQFF; j_gene: TRBJ2-1; v_gene: TRBV7-9; d_gene: TRBD2; abundance: once
CDR3nt: TGCGCCAGCAGTGGGGGGACAAACTACAATGAGCAGTTCTTC; CDR3aa: CASSGGTNYNEQFF; j_gene: TRBJ2-1; v_gene: TRBV10-2; d_gene: .; abundance: .
CDR3nt: TGCGCCGGCAGCTTGGGACAGGGGCTACCCGAGGCTTTCTTT; CDR3aa: CAGSLGQGLPEAFF; j_gene: TRBJ1-1; v_gene: TRBV5-1; d_gene: TRBD1; abundance: .
CDR3nt: TGTGCCAGCAGTGAGAAGGCTACTAATGAACAACTGTTTTTT; CDR3aa: CASSEKATNEQLFF; j_gene: TRBJ1-4; v_gene: TRBV2; d_gene: .; abundance: .
CDR3nt: TGTGCCAGCAGGGAGACTTTGGGCGACAGCCAAGAGACCCAGTACTTC; CDR3aa: CASRETLGDSQETQYF; j_gene: TRBJ2-5; v_gene: TRBV11-2; d_gene: .; abundance: few
CDR3nt: TGTGCCAGCAGTGGACATCTCCTGTTTTTT; CDR3aa: CASSGHLLFF; j_gene: TRBJ1-4; v_gene: TRBV12-3/TRBV12-4; d_gene: .; abundance: few
CDR3nt: TGTGCCAGCAGCTTATGGACACCCCTAGCCAAAAACATTCAGTACTTC; CDR3aa: CASSLWTPLAKNIQYF; j_gene: TRBJ2-4; v_gene: TRBV7-3; d_gene: .; abundance: .
CDR3nt: TGCAGTGACGTCGACAGGGCGAGATTCAATGAGCAGTTCTTC; CDR3aa: CSDVDRARFNEQFF; j_gene: TRBJ2-1; v_gene: TRBV20-1; d_gene: TRBD1; abundance: .
CDR3nt: TGTGCCATCAGTGATCTACTGGAGGTGGGCATTCAGTACTTC; CDR3aa: CAISDLLEVGIQYF; j_gene: TRBJ2-4; v_gene: TRBV10-3; d_gene: .; abundance: few
CDR3nt: TGTGCCACCAGTGGCGACAGCGGGGGCTCCTACAATGAGCAGTTCTTC; CDR3aa: CATSGDSGGSYNEQFF; j_gene: TRBJ2-1; v_gene: TRBV24-1; d_gene: TRBD2; abundance: .
CDR3nt: TGTGCCAGCAGCGCCCTAGCGGGTGCCCAAGGGACCCAGTACTTC; CDR3aa: CASSALAGAQGTQYF; j_gene: TRBJ2-5; v_gene: TRBV11-2; d_gene: TRBD2; abundance: .
CDR3nt: TGCAGTGCTAGAGATTACAGGTTGAACACTGAAGCTTTCTTT; CDR3aa: CSARDYRLNTEAFF; j_gene: TRBJ1-1; v_gene: TRBV20-1; d_gene: .; abundance: .
CDR3nt: TGCAGCGTTGTGTCCGGGGCGGGGGACGAGCAGTACTTC; CDR3aa: CSVVSGAGDEQYF; j_gene: TRBJ2-7; v_gene: TRBV29-1; d_gene: TRBD2; abundance: .
CDR3nt: TGCGCCAGCAGCCAATCTTCTACTTTGAACACTGAAGCTTTCTTT; CDR3aa: CASSQSSTLNTEAFF; j_gene: TRBJ1-1; v_gene: TRBV4-3; d_gene: .; abundance: .
CDR3nt: TGTGCCAACACTCGGGCGGGGACAGATACGCAGTATTTT; CDR3aa: CANTRAGTDTQYF; j_gene: TRBJ2-3; v_gene: TRBV6-1; d_gene: .; abundance: .
CDR3nt: TGTGCCAGCATGTATTCCGACAGTACAAAGACCCAGTACTTC; CDR3aa: CASMYSDSTKTQYF; j_gene: TRBJ2-5; v_gene: TRBV6-6; d_gene: .; abundance: .
CDR3nt: TGTGCCAGCGACCGGGACACAAGTACCGGCTACACCTTC; CDR3aa: CASDRDTSTGYTF; j_gene: TRBJ1-2; v_gene: TRBV7-9; d_gene: .; abundance: .
CDR3nt: TGTGCCAGCAGCTTAGGTAGCGGGGGACGATACAATGAGCAGTTCTTC; CDR3aa: CASSLGSGGRYNEQFF; j_gene: TRBJ2-1; v_gene: TRBV7-2; d_gene: TRBD2; abundance: .
CDR3nt: TGTGCCAGCAGTCCCCCGGGACAGACCTTATCCGGGGAGCTGTTTTTT; CDR3aa: CASSPPGQTLSGELFF; j_gene: TRBJ2-2; v_gene: TRBV3-1; d_gene: TRBD1; abundance: .
CDR3nt: TGTGCCAGCAGCTTCGGTACAGGGGCAGATACGCAGTATTTT; CDR3aa: CASSFGTGADTQYF; j_gene: TRBJ2-3; v_gene: TRBV5-6; d_gene: TRBD1; abundance: .
CDR3nt: TGTGCCAGCAGCATACAGGGGGCGTCCTACGAGCAGTACTTC; CDR3aa: CASSIQGASYEQYF; j_gene: TRBJ2-7; v_gene: TRBV27; d_gene: TRBD1; abundance: once
CDR3nt: TGTGCCAGCAGTCCCCGGGGGAGCGGGGGGTTCTCCTACAATGAGCAGTTCTTC; CDR3aa: CASSPRGSGGFSYNEQFF; j_gene: TRBJ2-1; v_gene: TRBV27; d_gene: TRBD2; abundance: few
CDR3nt: TGTGCCAGCAGCGTAACGGACTCATCCCGGAACATTCAGTACTTC; CDR3aa: CASSVTDSSRNIQYF; j_gene: TRBJ2-4; v_gene: TRBV9; d_gene: .; abundance: few
CDR3nt: TGTGCCGGCAGTCGGGACAGGGGCCCTAATTCACCCCTCCACTTT; CDR3aa: CAGSRDRGPNSPLHF; j_gene: TRBJ1-6; v_gene: TRBV6-6; d_gene: TRBD1; abundance: .
CDR3nt: TGTGCCAGCAGCCTGAGAAACACTAAAGAGACCCAGTACTTC; CDR3aa: CASSLRNTKETQYF; j_gene: TRBJ2-5; v_gene: TRBV5-4; d_gene: .; abundance: .
CDR3nt: TGTGCCACCAGTGATGGACGGAGCTCCTACGAGCAGTACTTC; CDR3aa: CATSDGRSSYEQYF; j_gene: TRBJ2-7; v_gene: TRBV24-1; d_gene: .; abundance: .
CDR3nt: TGTGCCAGCAACCCCAGGGGGCGGGGGACCCAGTACTTC; CDR3aa: CASNPRGRGTQYF; j_gene: TRBJ2-5; v_gene: TRBV6-2/TRBV6-3; d_gene: TRBD1; abundance: .
CDR3nt: TGTGCCACCAGCAGGCCTCACCCGGACAGGGTAGGCGGGCAGGTTAAGACCCAGTACTTC; CDR3aa: CATSRPHPDRVGGQVKTQYF; j_gene: TRBJ2-5; v_gene: TRBV15; d_gene: TRBD1; abundance: few
CDR3nt: TGTGCCAGCAGCCAAGGGGCTAGCGGGGGGGAAGAGACCCAGTACTTC; CDR3aa: CASSQGASGGEETQYF; j_gene: TRBJ2-5; v_gene: TRBV4-2; d_gene: TRBD2; abundance: .
CDR3nt: TGCGCCAGCAGCATGGTACCAGTTTACGAGCAGTACTTC; CDR3aa: CASSMVPVYEQYF; j_gene: TRBJ2-7; v_gene: TRBV5-1; d_gene: .; abundance: once
CDR3nt: TGCGCCAGCAGCTTCGTGGGGAACACTGAAGCTTTCTTT; CDR3aa: CASSFVGNTEAFF; j_gene: TRBJ1-1; v_gene: TRBV5-1; d_gene: .; abundance: .
CDR3nt: TGTGCCAGCAGTTTAGGGCCCAAACTGGGGGATACGCAGTATTTT; CDR3aa: CASSLGPKLGDTQYF; j_gene: TRBJ2-3; v_gene: TRBV12-3/TRBV12-4; d_gene: .; abundance: .
CDR3nt: TGCAGCGTTGACAGGGGGAACACAGAGACGCAGTATTTT; CDR3aa: CSVDRGNTETQYF; j_gene: TRBJ2-3; v_gene: TRBV29-1; d_gene: TRBD1; abundance: .
CDR3nt: TGTGCCAGCAGTTTAATCCTGGGCACTGAAGCTTTCTTT; CDR3aa: CASSLILGTEAFF; j_gene: TRBJ1-1; v_gene: TRBV12-3/TRBV12-4; d_gene: .; abundance: .
CDR3nt: TGTGCCAGCAGTTTATGGGGATACAACAAAAACATTCAGTACTTC; CDR3aa: CASSLWGYNKNIQYF; j_gene: TRBJ2-4; v_gene: TRBV28; d_gene: .; abundance: .
CDR3nt: TGCGCCAGCAGCCAAGAGCGGCGGGGGGGCCCCAATGAGCAGTTCTTC; CDR3aa: CASSQERRGGPNEQFF; j_gene: TRBJ2-1; v_gene: TRBV4-1; d_gene: TRBD2; abundance: .
CDR3nt: TGTGCCAGCAGCTTAATCACAGTTGAAGGCTACGAGCAGTACTTC; CDR3aa: CASSLITVEGYEQYF; j_gene: TRBJ2-7; v_gene: TRBV11-2; d_gene: .; abundance: once
CDR3nt: TGTGCCAGCAGGTCGGGGATGGTTGGTAGGCAGTTCTTC; CDR3aa: CASRSGMVGRQFF; j_gene: TRBJ2-1; v_gene: TRBV7-2; d_gene: .; abundance: .
CDR3nt: TGCAGTGCTAGCCCGGACAGGGAGACAGATACGCAGTATTTT; CDR3aa: CSASPDRETDTQYF; j_gene: TRBJ2-3; v_gene: TRBV20-1; d_gene: TRBD1; abundance: .
CDR3nt: TGTGCCAGCAGTGAATATCAGCGGGGGGGCCTGACTGAGCAGTTCTTC; CDR3aa: CASSEYQRGGLTEQFF; j_gene: TRBJ2-1; v_gene: TRBV25-1; d_gene: TRBD2; abundance: .
CDR3nt: TGCGCCAGCAGCCACCCTAAGGACAGAAACAATGAGCAGTACTTC; CDR3aa: CASSHPKDRNNEQYF; j_gene: TRBJ2-5; v_gene: TRBV4-1; d_gene: .; abundance: .
CDR3nt: TGTGCCAGCAGTCTTAAGGGGTCGTCTGCGCGGTCAGCAAACTATGGCTACACCTTC; CDR3aa: CASSLKGSSARSANYGYTF; j_gene: TRBJ1-2; v_gene: TRBV6-1; d_gene: .; abundance: few
CDR3nt: TGTGCCAGCAGTTTATCTAGCGGGGGATCCTACAATGAGCAGTACTTC; CDR3aa: CASSLSSGGSYNEQYF; j_gene: TRBJ2-7; v_gene: TRBV28; d_gene: TRBD2; abundance: few
CDR3nt: TGCAGTGCTATCGAGGGCAGGCGCCTCCTCTCCTATGGCTACACCTTC; CDR3aa: CSAIEGRRLLSYGYTF; j_gene: TRBJ1-2; v_gene: TRBV20-1; d_gene: .; abundance: few
CDR3nt: TGTGCCAGCAGTGAAGGCAGATTCAATGAGCAGTTCTTC; CDR3aa: CASSEGRFNEQFF; j_gene: TRBJ2-1; v_gene: TRBV6-1; d_gene: .; abundance: .
CDR3nt: TGTGCCAGCACCCATGCCCAGTGGCCCTACGAGCAGTACTTC; CDR3aa: CASTHAQWPYEQYF; j_gene: TRBJ2-7; v_gene: TRBV7-9; d_gene: .; abundance: few